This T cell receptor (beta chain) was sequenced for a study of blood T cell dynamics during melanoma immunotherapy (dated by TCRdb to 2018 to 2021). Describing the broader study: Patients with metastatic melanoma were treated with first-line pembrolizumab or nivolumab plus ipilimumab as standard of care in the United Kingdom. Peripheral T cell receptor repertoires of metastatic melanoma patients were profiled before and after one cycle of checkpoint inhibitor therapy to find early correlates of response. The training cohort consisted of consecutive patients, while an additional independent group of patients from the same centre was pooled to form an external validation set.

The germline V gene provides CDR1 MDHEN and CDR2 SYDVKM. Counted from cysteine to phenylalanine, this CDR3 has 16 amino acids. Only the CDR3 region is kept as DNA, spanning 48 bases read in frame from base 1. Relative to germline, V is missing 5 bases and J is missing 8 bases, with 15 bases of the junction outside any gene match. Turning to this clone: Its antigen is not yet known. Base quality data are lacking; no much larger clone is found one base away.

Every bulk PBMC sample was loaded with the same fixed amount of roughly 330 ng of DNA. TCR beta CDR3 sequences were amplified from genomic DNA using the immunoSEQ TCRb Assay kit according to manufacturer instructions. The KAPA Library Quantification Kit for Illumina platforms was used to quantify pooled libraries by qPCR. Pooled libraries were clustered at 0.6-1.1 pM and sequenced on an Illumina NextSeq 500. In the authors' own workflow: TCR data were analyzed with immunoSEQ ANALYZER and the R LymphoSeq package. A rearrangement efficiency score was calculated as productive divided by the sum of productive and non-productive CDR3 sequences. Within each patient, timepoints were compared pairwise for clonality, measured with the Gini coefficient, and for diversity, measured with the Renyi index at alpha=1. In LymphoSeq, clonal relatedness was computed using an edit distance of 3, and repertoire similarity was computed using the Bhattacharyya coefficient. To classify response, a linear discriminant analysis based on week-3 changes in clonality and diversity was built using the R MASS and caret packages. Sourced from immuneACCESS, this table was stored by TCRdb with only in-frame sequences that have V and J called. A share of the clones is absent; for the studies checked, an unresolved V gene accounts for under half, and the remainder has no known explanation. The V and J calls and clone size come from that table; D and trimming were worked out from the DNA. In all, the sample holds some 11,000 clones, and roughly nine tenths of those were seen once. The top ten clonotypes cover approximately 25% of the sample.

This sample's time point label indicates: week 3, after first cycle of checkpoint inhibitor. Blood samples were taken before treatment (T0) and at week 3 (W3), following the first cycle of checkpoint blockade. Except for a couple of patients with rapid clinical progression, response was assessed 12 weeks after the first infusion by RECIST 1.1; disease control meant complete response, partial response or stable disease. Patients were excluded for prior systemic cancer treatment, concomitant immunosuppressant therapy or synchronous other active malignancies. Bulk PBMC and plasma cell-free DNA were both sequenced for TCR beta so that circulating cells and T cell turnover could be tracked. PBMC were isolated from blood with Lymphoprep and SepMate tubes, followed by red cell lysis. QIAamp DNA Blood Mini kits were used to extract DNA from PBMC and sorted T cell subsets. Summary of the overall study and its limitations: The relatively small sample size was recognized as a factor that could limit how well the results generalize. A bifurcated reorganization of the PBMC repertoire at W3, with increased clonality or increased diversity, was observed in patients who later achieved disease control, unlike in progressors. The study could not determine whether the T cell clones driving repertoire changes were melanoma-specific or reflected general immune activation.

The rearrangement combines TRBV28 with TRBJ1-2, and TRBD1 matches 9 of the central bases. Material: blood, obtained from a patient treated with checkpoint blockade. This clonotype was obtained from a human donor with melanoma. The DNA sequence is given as TGTGCCAGCAGTCTACACGGGACAGGGCTAGGGAGAGGCTACACCTTC. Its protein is CASSLHGTGLGRGYTF.